This T cell receptor beta chain came from a study of blood T cell repertoires in COVID-19 (dated by TCRdb to about 2020). A note on the overall study: The collaborator samples originated in the United States, Italy and Spain and spanned the acute and convalescent phases of COVID-19. Deeply sampled blood TCRbeta repertoires from subjects exposed to, actively infected with, or recovered from COVID-19 were included in the dataset. The samples were drawn from two sources: the first 160 participants of the ongoing ImmuneRACE study, and 1,200 or so subjects contributed by 6 global collaborators. The repertoires were released in a freely available public database meant as a resource for research on the immune response to SARS-CoV-2. Where HLA class I and class II types were available, the types were taken from metadata supplied by the sample provider, not from assay-based typing. A de-identified subject ID, COVID-19 status, age in years and sex were almost always included in the sample metadata. The prospective study material was composed of cDNA or gDNA derived from T cells, B-cell-depleted T cells, or PBMCs. The research as a whole found: The amount of clinical and demographic metadata varied by source and participant and was provided uncurated.

Participants in the prospective study were aged roughly 18 to 100 years, lived in under 30 United States geographic areas, and enrolled through a virtual design. In the prospective study, cohorts were assigned on the basis of participant-reported clinical history obtained from a screening survey and a study questionnaire. For ImmuneRACE Cohort 3, a participant was defined as recovered based on two consecutive negative NP/OP PCR tests, clearance by a healthcare professional, or resolution of symptoms. Mobile phlebotomists in the prospective study collected whole blood, serum and a nasopharyngeal or oropharyngeal swab from every participant. Participants in the prospective study had the option to provide additional blood draws and questionnaires over a roughly two-month period. Before DNA extraction, blood samples from the prospective study were shipped at room temperature or frozen. TCRbeta CDR3 regions were amplified from genomic DNA using the immunoSEQ Assay, a bias-controlled multiplex PCR. Regarding the original processing steps: The number of nucleated cells in each sample was estimated from the amplification of reference gene primers within the assay. To quantify the absolute abundance of each unique TCRbeta CDR3 rearrangement, sequence reads were collapsed and filtered. Productive Simpson clonality was computed per sample as the square root of Simpson's diversity index over productive rearrangements. What TCRdb holds here is the immuneACCESS table cut down to in-frame rearrangements. Part of the clones is not present; checked against another copy, under half of the missing clones reflect an unresolved V gene, and the others are unexplained. D and trimming come from the DNA, and the V and J calls and clone size come from that table. The sample has under 200,000 clones on record, 80% to 90% of them singletons. The ten largest clones take up 7.3% of the sample.

From V the trimming removes 1 base and from J it removes 2 bases, while the gene matches leave 1 base of the junction unaccounted for. CDR1 and CDR2 are drawn from the germline V gene: KGHSH, LQKENI. The CDR3 covers 14 residues, taking in both the cysteine and the phenylalanine. Of all the DNA, just the CDR3 is kept, 42 bases in frame from base 1. As concerns this clone: The specificity of this receptor is unknown. It has no much larger one-base neighbor in the sample; base qualities were not kept.

The TCR originated in a man aged 45-60 years who had recovered from COVID-19. Here the chain combines TRBV18 and TRBJ1-2, and 7 bases in between align with TRBD1. Source material: PBMCs or T cells enriched from blood (not recorded which). In nucleotide form, the sequence is TGTGCCAGCTCACCACGGGACAGCAACTATGGCTACACCTTC. It specifies CASSPRDSNYGYTF.